This TCR beta chain was found in a study of blood T cell repertoires in COVID-19. CDR1 is LNHDA, CDR2 SQIVND, per germline (reference sequence). CDR3 length equals 14 residues. V gave up 6 bases and J gave up 0 bases, with 10 bases separating them. TCRdb keeps only in-frame clones here, not all; method: immunoSEQ multiplex PCR. The data show about 310,000 clones, over 75% seen once. The chain employs TRBV19 and TRBJ2-3; D unresolved. This clonotype was sampled from a woman between 50 and 59 years old who had recovered from COVID-19. Sequenced material: peripheral blood. The CDR3 loop reads CASRYRASTDTQYF. For the CDR3, the DNA is TGTGCCAGTAGGTACAGAGCTAGCACAGATACGCAGTATTTT.